Following are 30 T cell receptor beta chains from one sample sequenced in a study of blood T cells in healthy people across ages. The authors ran a second PCR of about 6 to 11 cycles using a sample-barcoded 5' primer and a J-beta primer mix. TCRdb independently ran MiXCR on the 5' RACE reads; one entry per CDR3 protein. The sample has over 950,000 distinct CDR3 sequences; more than 30% are singletons. Sequencing was carried out using blood. The receptors originated from a man aged 18 to 29 in good health.

Comments on this clonotype: This may stem from a read error, because a much larger clone lies one nucleotide away. V is TRBV12-3 or TRBV12-4 and J is TRBJ1-5; D remains ambiguous. Trimming removed 5 bases at V and 5 bases at J, with 10 bases between. CDR3 length: 13 amino acids. This CDR3 is CASSVERDQPQHF. The CDR3 DNA reads as TGTGCCAGCAGTGTAGAGAGGGATCAGCCCCAGCATTTT.

CDR3 coding DNA: TGTGCCATCAGCGCACGATCAGGGGATTCCTATAATTCACCCCTCCACTTT. Translated, it gives CAISARSGDSYNSPLHF. This sequence joins TRBV10-3 and TRBJ1-6, with D perhaps TRBD1 (6 bases). The germline V gene encodes CDR1 ENHRY and CDR2 SYGVKD. V was clipped by 6 bases and J by 1 base, with 16 bases between them. The CDR3 is 17 residues long.

The rearrangement links TRBV6-6 to TRBJ1-2; D is unclear. V was pared by 7 bases and J by 0 bases, with 9 bases between. Germline values: CDR1 MNHNY, CDR2 SVGAGI (reference sequence). CDR3 length equals 13 residues. CDR3 loop: CASKVFTNYGYTF. The CDR3 DNA sequence: TGTGCCAGCAAAGTTTTCACTAACTATGGCTACACCTTC.

The chain carries TRBV12-5 and TRBJ2-3; tentatively, D is TRBD2 (6 bases). The CDR3 contains 13 residues. From germline, CDR1 is LGHNT and CDR2 FRNRAP. The ends were cut back, 7 bases at V and 6 bases at J, with 14 bases in the middle. The CDR3 here is CASARDLADTQYF. The CDR3 DNA reads as TGTGCTAGTGCCCGGGACCTAGCGGATACGCAGTATTTT.

The rearrangement joins TRBV4-3 to TRBJ2-3, with D tentatively TRBD1 (7 bases). Germline assignment: CDR1 LGHNA and CDR2 YSLEER. Trimming took off 4 bases at V and 0 bases at J, with 14 bases between the two ends. This CDR3 is built from 16 residues. CDR3 bases: TGCGCCAGCAGCCCCGGCCCAGGGGGGAGCACAGATACGCAGTATTTT. It encodes CASSPGPGGSTDTQYF.

The genes are TRBV6-2 or TRBV6-3 and TRBJ1-5, with D tentatively TRBD1 (5 bases). From germline, CDR1 is MNHEY and CDR2 SVGEGT. This CDR3 has 16 amino acids. The V end lost 6 bases, the J end lost 2 bases, and 17 bases lay between the germline ends. The CDR3 spells CASRRDSSRGNQPQHF. The CDR3 nucleotides are TGTGCCAGCAGGCGGGACTCATCAAGGGGCAATCAGCCCCAGCATTTT.

This rearrangement joins TRBV11-1 to TRBJ2-1, with 7 bases aligning to TRBD1. Germline V gene data show CDR1 as SGHAT and CDR2 as FQDESV (reference sequence). The CDR3 contains 15 residues. Trimming at V came to 1 base and at J to 8 bases, leaving 8 bases not matched to a gene. CDR3 sequence reads: CASSLGRQGVHEQFF. CDR3 sequence (DNA): TGTGCCAGCAGCTTAGGCCGACAGGGTGTTCATGAGCAGTTCTTC.

The chain recombines TRBV7-9 with TRBJ1-1; 9 nucleotides align to TRBD1. CDR1 is SEHNR and CDR2 is FQNEAQ in the germline V gene (reference sequence). This CDR3 is 15 amino acids long. V lost 1 base to trimming and J lost 6 bases; unmatched junction nucleotides: 6. DNA for the CDR3: TGTGCCAGCAGCTTAGTCCGGACAGGGGTCGCTGAAGCTTTCTTT. Its protein is CASSLVRTGVAEAFF.

V usage is TRBV18 and J usage is TRBJ2-3; D possibly matches TRBD1 or TRBD2 (6 bases each). The germline V and J ends were trimmed by 1 base and 4 bases, with 18 bases remaining between them. This CDR3 region has 17 residues. Germline V CDR1 and CDR2: KGHSH, LQKENI. This CDR3 is CASSPLGGTETADTQYF. CDR3 nucleotides: TGTGCCAGCTCACCACTAGGGGGGACCGAGACGGCAGATACGCAGTATTTT.

This clonotype was seen a handful of times. This chain uses TRBV20-1 with TRBJ2-7; 7 bases map to TRBD1. The CDR3 is 15 amino acids. Germline V lookup: CDR1 DFQATT, CDR2 SNEGSKA (reference sequence). With V trimmed by 6 bases and J by 4 bases, 15 bases remained unmatched. The CDR3 region is CSAQGPTGPPYEQYF. Here the CDR3 DNA reads TGCAGTGCCCAAGGACCGACAGGGCCCCCTTACGAGCAGTACTTC.

The J gene is TRBJ2-3, the V gene TRBV5-1, with no clear D. CDR3 length: 15 residues. Germline CDR1 is SGHRS and CDR2 is YFSETQ. The V end was cut by 2 bases, the J end by 3 bases, with 13 bases between. CDR3 protein: CASSLNRALTDTQYF. For the CDR3, the DNA is TGCGCCAGCAGCTTAAATCGAGCGCTAACAGATACGCAGTATTTT.

A few counts support this clonotype. V and J are TRBV4-1 and TRBJ2-7; D is ambiguous. The V gene lost 1 base and the J gene lost 7 bases, with 14 bases spanning the gap. The CDR3 is made up of 14 amino acids. Germline CDR1 reads MGHRA; CDR2 reads YSYEKL. The CDR3 nucleotides are TGCGCCAGCAGCCAAGGGCCCAAATACAATGAGCAGTACTTC. Translated: CASSQGPKYNEQYF.

As for this clonotype: A junction boundary mismatches the germline segment, possibly from a read error. The chain links TRBV6-1 to TRBJ1-5, with no clear D. The CDR3 is 15 residues long. The germline CDR1 and CDR2 sequences are MNHNS and SASEGT. CDR3 in amino acids: CASSSLADSNQSQHF. The DNA of the CDR3 is TGTGCCAGCAGTTCGTTGGCGGATAGCAATCAGTCCCAGCATTTT.

V usage is TRBV3-1 and J usage is TRBJ2-2; 8 bases match TRBD2. The CDR3 extends over 15 amino acids. Germline CDR1 is LGHDT and CDR2 is YNNKEL (reference sequence). J lost 3 bases, V lost 6 bases, and 6 bases had no gene match. CDR3: CASSRAGGHTGELFF. CDR3 DNA: TGTGCCAGCAGTCGGGCGGGGGGACACACCGGGGAGCTGTTTTTT.

V usage is TRBV30 and J usage is TRBJ1-1, with D possibly matching TRBD1 (5 bases). Germline CDR1 GTSNPN, CDR2 SVGIG (reference sequence). Trimming cost V 7 bases and J 7 bases, with 13 bases left between them. The CDR3 spans 11 residues. The CDR3 DNA is TGTGCCTTAAAGGGGCAGCATGAAGCTTTCTTT. Protein sequence: CALKGQHEAFF.

This chain joins TRBV12-3 or TRBV12-4 and TRBJ2-1; no firm D call. The CDR3 sequence is 11 residues long. V lost 10 bases and J lost 8, with 12 bases in between. The CDR3 nucleotides are TGTGCCATCAGACTCAGCGATGAGCAGTTCTTC. Translating gives CAIRLSDEQFF.

The chain carries TRBV29-1 and TRBJ2-1; D call uncertain. The germline V gene has CDR1 SQVTM and CDR2 ANQGSEA. The V and J ends lost 4 bases and 0 bases respectively, with 7 bases between them. The CDR3 extends over 13 amino acids. The CDR3 DNA reads TGCAGCGTTGGGGCATTCTCCTACAATGAGCAGTTCTTC. It is translated as CSVGAFSYNEQFF.

DNA of the CDR3: TGTGCCAGCAGCCCCATATCCCGACTAGCGGGCAATGAGCAGTTCTTC. The encoded protein is CASSPISRLAGNEQFF. The genes are TRBV9 and TRBJ2-1; 10 bases are shared with TRBD2. J gave up 6 bases and V 4 bases, and 10 bases lay outside the gene matches. There are 16 residues in the CDR3. CDR1 is SGDLS, CDR2 YYNGEE, per germline.

V usage is TRBV9 and J usage is TRBJ2-1; D call uncertain. The CDR3 consists of 15 residues. Trimming took off 6 bases at V and 2 bases at J, with 15 bases between the two ends. Germline loops: CDR1 SGDLS, CDR2 YYNGEE. DNA of the CDR3: TGTGCCAGCACCGTGGACGGATCCACCTACAATGAGCAGTTCTTC. It translates to CASTVDGSTYNEQFF.

The chain combines TRBV20-1 with TRBJ2-1, with D possibly matching TRBD2 (5 bases). Trimming removed 0 bases at V and 3 bases at J, with 12 bases between. From germline, CDR1 is DFQATT and CDR2 SNEGSKA (reference sequence). CDR3 length: 15 residues. The chain's CDR3 is CSARDPSQSYNEQFF. The DNA for the CDR3 is TGCAGTGCTAGAGATCCTAGCCAAAGCTACAATGAGCAGTTCTTC.

This clonotype has just a few counts. The V call is TRBV7-2, the J call TRBJ2-7, with D perhaps matching TRBD1 (6 bases). This CDR3 has 15 amino acids. Germline-derived CDR1 and CDR2 are SGHTA and FQGNSA. Trimming took 3 bases from V and 5 from J, leaving 17 bases between them. In DNA form, the CDR3 reads TGTGCCAGCAGCTTCTTGGACAGAACTTTCCACGAGCAGTACTTC. Its protein product is CASSFLDRTFHEQYF. Drawing the rest from reference TRBV7-2 and TRBJ2-7, the complete variable domain is GAGVSQSPSNKVTEKGKDVELRCDPISGHTALYWYRQSLGQGLEFLIYFQGNSAPDKSGLPSDRFSAERTGGSVSTLTIQRTQQEDSAVYLCASSFLDRTFHEQYFGPGTRLTVT.

The chain combines TRBV19 with TRBJ2-7; perhaps TRBD1 as D (7 bases). Per the germline V gene, CDR1 is LNHDA and CDR2 is SQIVND (reference sequence). The CDR3 runs to 15 residues. With 1 base removed from V and 4 bases from J, the gap between germline ends came to 14 bases. DNA of the CDR3: TGTGCCAGTAGTATAGGTCCAGGGGGGATGTACGAGCAGTACTTC. Amino acid sequence: CASSIGPGGMYEQYF.

The chain has TRBV7-2 and TRBJ2-1; TRBD2 aligns across 7 bases. V gave up 7 bases and J gave up 0 bases; unmatched junction bases: 6. The CDR3 extends over 15 amino acids. Germline V lookup: CDR1 SGHTA, CDR2 FQGNSA. The CDR3 bases are TGTGCCAGCAACCTAGCGGTTAGCTCCTACAATGAGCAGTTCTTC. Translated, it gives CASNLAVSSYNEQFF.

The J gene is TRBJ1-2, the V gene TRBV7-6; no reliable D call. V was pared by 4 bases and J by 6 bases, with 12 bases between. Looked up from germline, CDR1 is SGHVS and CDR2 is FNYEAQ. This CDR3 is built from 13 residues. The CDR3 reads CASSSTTGDGYTF. The CDR3 DNA reads as TGTGCCAGCAGCTCCACGACGGGAGATGGCTACACCTTC.

The chain is built from TRBV6-5 and TRBJ2-6; possibly TRBD2 for D (6 bases). Trimming pared 3 bases from V and 0 bases from J, leaving 15 bases between. CDR1 MNHEY and CDR2 SVGAGI come from the germline V gene. This CDR3 has 18 residues. The CDR3 reads CASSYMAGRVSGANVLTF. Here the CDR3 DNA reads TGTGCCAGCAGTTATATGGCGGGAAGGGTCTCTGGGGCCAACGTCCTGACTTTC.

J is TRBJ2-3 and V is TRBV12-3 or TRBV12-4; D perhaps matches TRBD2 (6 bases). Trimming left V 5 bases short and J 6 bases short, with 18 bases between. CDR3 size: 15 residues. The chain's CDR3 is CASSTGDSLRDTQYF. In DNA, the CDR3 is TGTGCCAGCAGTACCGGGGACTCACTCCGGGATACGCAGTATTTT.

The chain carries TRBV5-1 and TRBJ1-2, with 8 bases lining up with TRBD1. J lost 3 bases, V lost 4 bases, and 5 bases had no gene match. Germline CDR1 reads SGHRS; CDR2 reads YFSETQ. CDR3 size: 14 residues. The CDR3: CASSLDRDDYGYTF. CDR3 nucleotide sequence: TGCGCCAGCAGCCTGGACAGGGACGACTATGGCTACACCTTC.

This rearrangement joins TRBV2 to TRBJ2-5, with 10 bases aligning to TRBD2. Unmatched junction bases numbered 9, after V lost 8 bases and J lost 3 bases. Germline-derived CDR1 and CDR2 are SNHLY and FYNNEI. There are 15 residues in the CDR3. The CDR3 bases are TGTGCCAGCCCCGAGGTTAGCGGGGGGAAAGAGACCCAGTACTTC. Translation gives CASPEVSGGKETQYF.

The chain joins TRBV30 to TRBJ1-1; no definite D call. This CDR3 comprises 12 residues. The V gene lost 4 bases and the J gene lost 3 bases, with 9 bases spanning the gap. CDR1 is GTSNPN and CDR2 is SVGIG in the germline V gene (reference sequence). CDR3 nucleotide sequence: TGTGCCTGGAATGTGGTTGACACTGAAGCTTTCTTT. This gives the protein CAWNVVDTEAFF.

This clonotype was observed a handful of times. The chain couples TRBV2 to TRBJ1-5; D is undetermined. Looked up from germline, CDR1 is SNHLY and CDR2 is FYNNEI. The V and J ends lost 2 bases and 1 base respectively, with 6 bases between them. CDR3 length: 14 amino acids. The DNA of the CDR3 is TGTGCCAGCAGTGAATACAACAGCAATCAGCCCCAGCATTTT. It is translated as CASSEYNSNQPQHF.